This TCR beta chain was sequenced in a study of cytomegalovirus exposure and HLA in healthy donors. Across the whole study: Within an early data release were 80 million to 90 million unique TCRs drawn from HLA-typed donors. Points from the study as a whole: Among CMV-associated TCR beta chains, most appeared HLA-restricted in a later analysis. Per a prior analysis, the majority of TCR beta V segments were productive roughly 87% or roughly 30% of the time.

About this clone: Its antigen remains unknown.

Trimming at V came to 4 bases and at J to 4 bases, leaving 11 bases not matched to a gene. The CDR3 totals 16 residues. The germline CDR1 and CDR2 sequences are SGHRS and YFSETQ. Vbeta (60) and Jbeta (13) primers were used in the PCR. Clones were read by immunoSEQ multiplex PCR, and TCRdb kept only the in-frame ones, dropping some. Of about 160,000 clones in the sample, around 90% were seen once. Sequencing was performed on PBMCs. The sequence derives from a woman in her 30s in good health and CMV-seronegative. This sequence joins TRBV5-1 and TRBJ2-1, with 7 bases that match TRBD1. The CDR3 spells CASSISGTEIYNEQFF. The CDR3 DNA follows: TGCGCCAGCAGCATCTCCGGGACAGAAATTTACAATGAGCAGTTCTTC.